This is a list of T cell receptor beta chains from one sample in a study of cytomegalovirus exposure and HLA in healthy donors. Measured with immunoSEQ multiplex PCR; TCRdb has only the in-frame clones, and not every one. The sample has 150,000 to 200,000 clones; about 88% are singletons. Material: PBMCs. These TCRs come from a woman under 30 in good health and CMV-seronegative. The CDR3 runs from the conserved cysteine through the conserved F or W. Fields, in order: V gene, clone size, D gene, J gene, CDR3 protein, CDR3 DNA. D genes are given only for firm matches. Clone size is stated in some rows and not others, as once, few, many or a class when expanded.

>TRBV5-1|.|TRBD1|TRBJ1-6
CASGTGNNSPLHF
TGCGCCAGCGGGACAGGGAATAATTCACCCCTCCACTTT
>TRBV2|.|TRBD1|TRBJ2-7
CASSPGQGNSYEQYF
TGTGCCAGCAGCCCCGGACAGGGGAATTCCTACGAGCAGTACTTC
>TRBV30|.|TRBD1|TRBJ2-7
CAWSAQDRGYEQYF
TGTGCCTGGAGTGCCCAAGACAGGGGCTACGAGCAGTACTTC
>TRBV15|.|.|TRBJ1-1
CATSREGAAEAFF
TGTGCCACCAGCAGAGAGGGGGCTGCTGAAGCTTTCTTT
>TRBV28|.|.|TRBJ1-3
CASSRTGTSSLSGNTIYF
TGTGCCAGCAGCCGTACCGGGACATCAAGCCTCTCTGGAAACACCATATATTTT
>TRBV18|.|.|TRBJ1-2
CASSPGHLNYGYTF
TGTGCCAGCTCACCAGGGCACCTTAACTATGGCTACACCTTC
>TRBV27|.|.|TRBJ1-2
CASSPGGYGYTF
TGTGCCAGCAGCCCGGGGGGCTATGGCTACACCTTC
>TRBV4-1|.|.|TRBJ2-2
CASSQVGDIDTGELFF
TGCGCCAGCAGCCAAGTGGGGGACATTGACACCGGGGAGCTGTTTTTT
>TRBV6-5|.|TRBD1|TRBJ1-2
CASSTQTGGNYGYTF
TGTGCCAGCAGCACCCAGACAGGGGGTAACTATGGCTACACCTTC
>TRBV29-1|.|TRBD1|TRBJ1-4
CSVTPGQGTEKLFF
TGCAGCGTTACCCCGGGACAGGGGACTGAAAAACTGTTTTTT
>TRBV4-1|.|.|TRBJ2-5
CASSSQLDSSGYQETQYF
TGCGCCAGCAGCTCTCAATTGGACAGTTCGGGGTACCAAGAGACCCAGTACTTC
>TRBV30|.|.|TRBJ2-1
CAWKGFGSLNNEQFF
TGTGCCTGGAAGGGGTTCGGCAGTCTGAACAATGAGCAGTTCTTC
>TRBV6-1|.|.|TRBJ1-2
CASSDRGMPLGYTF
TGTGCCAGCAGTGATAGGGGTATGCCCCTTGGCTACACCTTC
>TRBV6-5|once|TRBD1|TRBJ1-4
CASRSTGGRWEKLFF
TGTGCCAGCAGGTCAACAGGGGGCCGTTGGGAAAAACTGTTTTTT
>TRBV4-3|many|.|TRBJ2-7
CASSQESQVHYEQYF
TGCGCCAGCAGCCAAGAGAGTCAGGTTCACTACGAGCAGTACTTC
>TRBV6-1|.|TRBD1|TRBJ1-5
CATRQGNSNQPQHF
TGTGCCACCCGACAGGGAAATAGCAATCAGCCCCAGCATTTT
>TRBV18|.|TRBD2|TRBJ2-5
CASSPRLAGQETQYF
TGTGCCAGCTCACCAAGGCTAGCGGGACAAGAGACCCAGTACTTC